This T cell receptor beta chain was captured by sequencing in a study of blood T cell repertoires in COVID-19. V was shortened by 3 bases and J by 4 bases, with 10 bases between the two germline ends. This CDR3 has 13 residues. CDR1 SGDLS and CDR2 YYNGEE come from the germline V gene. The data were produced by immunoSEQ multiplex PCR, yet TCRdb's version contains in-frame clones alone and is incomplete. The table shows 200,000 to 300,000 clones, with around nine tenths occurring only once. This chain connects TRBV9 to TRBJ2-5; D is uncertain. The clonotype was recovered from a woman aged 60 to 75 with COVID-19, enrolled during active disease. Sequencing input: peripheral blood. The CDR3, as DNA: TGTGCCAGCAGCGACCGACCGGGAGAGACCCAGTACTTC. Its protein is CASSDRPGETQYF.